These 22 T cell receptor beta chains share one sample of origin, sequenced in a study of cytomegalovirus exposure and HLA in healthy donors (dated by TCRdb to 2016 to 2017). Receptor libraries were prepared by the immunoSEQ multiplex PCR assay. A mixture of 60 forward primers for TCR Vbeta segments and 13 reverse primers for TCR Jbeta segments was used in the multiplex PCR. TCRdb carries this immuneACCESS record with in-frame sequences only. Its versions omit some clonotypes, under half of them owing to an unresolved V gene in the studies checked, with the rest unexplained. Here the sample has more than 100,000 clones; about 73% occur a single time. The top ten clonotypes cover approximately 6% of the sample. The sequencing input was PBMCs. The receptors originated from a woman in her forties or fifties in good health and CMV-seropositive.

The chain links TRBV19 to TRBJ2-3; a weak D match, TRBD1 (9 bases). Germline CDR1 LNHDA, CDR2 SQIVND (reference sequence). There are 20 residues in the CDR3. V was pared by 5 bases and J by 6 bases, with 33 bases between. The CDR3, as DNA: TGTGCCAGTAGTTCCCAACAGGGGGCGCGGGGGGCCATAATCAGGGATACGCAGTATTTT. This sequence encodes CASSSQQGARGAIIRDTQYF.

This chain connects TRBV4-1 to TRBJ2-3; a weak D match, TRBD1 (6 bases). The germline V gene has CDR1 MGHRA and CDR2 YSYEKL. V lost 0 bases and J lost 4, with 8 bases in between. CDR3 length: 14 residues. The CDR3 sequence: CASSQDPGADTQYF. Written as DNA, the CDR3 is TGCGCCAGCAGCCAAGATCCAGGGGCAGATACGCAGTATTTT.

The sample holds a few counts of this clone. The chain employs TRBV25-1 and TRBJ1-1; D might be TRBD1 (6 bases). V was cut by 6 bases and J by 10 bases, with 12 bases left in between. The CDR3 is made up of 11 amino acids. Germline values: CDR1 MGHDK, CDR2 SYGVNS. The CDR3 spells CASSRGQLAFF. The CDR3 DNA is TGTGCCAGCAGCAGGGGACAATTAGCTTTCTTT.

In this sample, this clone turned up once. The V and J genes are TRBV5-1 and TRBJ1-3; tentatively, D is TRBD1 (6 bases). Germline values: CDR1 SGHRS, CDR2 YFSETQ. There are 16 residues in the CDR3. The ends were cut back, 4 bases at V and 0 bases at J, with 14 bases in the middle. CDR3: CASSIGTSRSGNTIYF. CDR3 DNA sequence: TGCGCCAGCAGCATTGGGACATCCCGCTCTGGAAACACCATATATTTT.

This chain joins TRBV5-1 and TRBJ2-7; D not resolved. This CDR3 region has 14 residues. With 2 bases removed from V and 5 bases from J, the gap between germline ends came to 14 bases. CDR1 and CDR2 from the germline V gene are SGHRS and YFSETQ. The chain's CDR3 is CASSLERGADEQYF. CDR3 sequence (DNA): TGCGCCAGCAGCTTAGAACGCGGCGCCGACGAGCAGTACTTC.

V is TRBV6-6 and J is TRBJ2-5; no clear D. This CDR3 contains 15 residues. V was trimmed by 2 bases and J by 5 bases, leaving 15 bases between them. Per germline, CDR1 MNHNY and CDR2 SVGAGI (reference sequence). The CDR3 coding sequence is TGTGCCAGCAGTTACACTACCGTCCCCGGGGAGACCCAGTACTTC. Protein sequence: CASSYTTVPGETQYF.

The chain's CDR3 is CSVETGGIYGYTF. The CDR3 DNA is TGCAGCGTAGAGACAGGGGGTATATATGGCTACACCTTC. The chain has TRBV29-1 and TRBJ1-2; TRBD1 matches 9 bases. In germline, CDR1 is SQVTM, CDR2 ANQGSEA. V lost 6 bases and J lost 5; bases outside the gene matches: 7. The CDR3 is 13 residues long.

The CDR3 region has the DNA TGTGCCAGCAGCACTCTATACAGGGACACCGGGGAGCTGTTTTTT. Translated, it gives CASSTLYRDTGELFF. This chain connects TRBV11-3 to TRBJ2-2, with D possibly being TRBD1 (6 bases). CDR3 length equals 15 residues. Germline assignment: CDR1 SGHNT and CDR2 YENEEA. Trimming shortened V by 5 bases and J by 3 bases, and 13 bases separated the two germline ends.

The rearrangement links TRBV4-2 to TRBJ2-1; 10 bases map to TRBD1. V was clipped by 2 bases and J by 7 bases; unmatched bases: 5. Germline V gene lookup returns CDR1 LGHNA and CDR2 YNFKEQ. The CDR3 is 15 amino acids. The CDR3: CASSQPGTGENEQFF. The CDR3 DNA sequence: TGTGCCAGCAGCCAACCCGGGACAGGGGAAAATGAGCAGTTCTTC.

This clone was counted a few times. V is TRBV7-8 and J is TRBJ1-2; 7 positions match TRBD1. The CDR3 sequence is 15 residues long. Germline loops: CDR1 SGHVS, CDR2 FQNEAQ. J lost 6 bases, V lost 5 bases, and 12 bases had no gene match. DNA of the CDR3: TGTGCCAGCAGCCCCGGGGGCGACAGGGCACATGGCTACACCTTC. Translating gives CASSPGGDRAHGYTF.

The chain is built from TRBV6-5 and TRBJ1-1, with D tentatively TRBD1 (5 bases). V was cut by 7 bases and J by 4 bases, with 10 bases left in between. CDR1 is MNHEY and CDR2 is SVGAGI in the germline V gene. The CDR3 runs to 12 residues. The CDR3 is CASIDSSTEAFF. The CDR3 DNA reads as TGTGCCAGCATTGACAGTTCCACTGAAGCTTTCTTT.

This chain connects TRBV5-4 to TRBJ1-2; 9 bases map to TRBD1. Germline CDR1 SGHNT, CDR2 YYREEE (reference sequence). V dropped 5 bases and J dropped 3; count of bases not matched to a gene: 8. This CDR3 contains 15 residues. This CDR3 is CASSWGQGGDYGYTF. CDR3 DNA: TGTGCCAGCAGTTGGGGACAGGGAGGCGACTATGGCTACACCTTC.

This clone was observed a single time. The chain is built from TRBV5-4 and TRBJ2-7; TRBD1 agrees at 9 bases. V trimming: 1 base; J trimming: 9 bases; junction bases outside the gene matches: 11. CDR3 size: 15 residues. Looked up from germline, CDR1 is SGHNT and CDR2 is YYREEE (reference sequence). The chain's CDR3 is CASSLSGTGWAGQYF. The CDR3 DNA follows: TGTGCCAGCAGCTTGTCTGGGACAGGGTGGGCCGGGCAGTACTTC. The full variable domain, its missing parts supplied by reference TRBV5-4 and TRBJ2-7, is ETGVTQSPTHLIKTRGQQVTLRCSSQSGHNTVSWYQQALGQGPQFIFQYYREEENGRGNFPPRFSGLQFPNYSSELNVNALELDDSALYLCASSLSGTGWAGQYFGPGTRLTVT.

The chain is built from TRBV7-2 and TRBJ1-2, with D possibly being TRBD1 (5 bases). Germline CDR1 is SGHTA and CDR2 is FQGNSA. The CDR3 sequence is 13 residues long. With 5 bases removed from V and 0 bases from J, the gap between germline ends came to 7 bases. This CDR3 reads CASSPGSNYGYTF. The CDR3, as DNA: TGTGCCAGCAGCCCAGGGTCTAACTATGGCTACACCTTC.

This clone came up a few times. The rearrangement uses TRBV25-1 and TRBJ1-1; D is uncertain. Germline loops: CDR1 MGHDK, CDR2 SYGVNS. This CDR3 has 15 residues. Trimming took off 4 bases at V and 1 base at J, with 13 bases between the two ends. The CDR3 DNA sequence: TGTGCCAGCAGTGTAAGCAGGCGCCCGAACACTGAAGCTTTCTTT. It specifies CASSVSRRPNTEAFF.

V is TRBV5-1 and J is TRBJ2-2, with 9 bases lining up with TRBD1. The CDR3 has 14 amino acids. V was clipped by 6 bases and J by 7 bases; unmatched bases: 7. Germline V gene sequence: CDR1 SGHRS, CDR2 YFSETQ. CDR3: CASKTGTGFGELFF. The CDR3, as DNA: TGCGCCAGCAAAACGGGGACAGGGTTCGGGGAGCTGTTTTTT.

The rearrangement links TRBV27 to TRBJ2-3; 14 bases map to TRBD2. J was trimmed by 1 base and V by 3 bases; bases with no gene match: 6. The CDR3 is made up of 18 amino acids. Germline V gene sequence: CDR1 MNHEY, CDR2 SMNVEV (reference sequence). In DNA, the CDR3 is TGTGCCAGCAGTTTCGCTCCGGGACTAGCGGGGGGCACAGATACGCAGTATTTT. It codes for CASSFAPGLAGGTDTQYF.

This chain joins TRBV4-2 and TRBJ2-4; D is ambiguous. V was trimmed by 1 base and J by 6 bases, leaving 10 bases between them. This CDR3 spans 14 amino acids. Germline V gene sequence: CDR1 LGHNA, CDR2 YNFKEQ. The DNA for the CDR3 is TGTGCCAGCAGCCAAGGGCTAGAAGGAAACATTCAGTACTTC. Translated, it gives CASSQGLEGNIQYF.

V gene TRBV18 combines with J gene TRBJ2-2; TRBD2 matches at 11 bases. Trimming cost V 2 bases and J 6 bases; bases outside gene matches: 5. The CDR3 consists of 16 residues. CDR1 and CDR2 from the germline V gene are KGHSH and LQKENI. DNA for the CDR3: TGTGCCAGCTCACCAACTAGCGGGGGCGGTGCCGGGGAGCTGTTTTTT. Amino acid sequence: CASSPTSGGGAGELFF.

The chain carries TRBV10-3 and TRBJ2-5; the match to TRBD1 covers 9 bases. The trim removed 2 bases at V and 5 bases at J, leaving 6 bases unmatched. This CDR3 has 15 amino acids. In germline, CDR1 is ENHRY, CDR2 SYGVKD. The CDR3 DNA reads TGTGCCATCAGTGAGGACAGGGGGGGGCCGGAGACCCAGTACTTC. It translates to CAISEDRGGPETQYF.

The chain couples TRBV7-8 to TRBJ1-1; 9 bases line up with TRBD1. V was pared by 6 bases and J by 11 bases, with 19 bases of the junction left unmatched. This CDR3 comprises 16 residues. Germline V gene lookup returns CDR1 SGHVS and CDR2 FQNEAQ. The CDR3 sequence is CASSSPGQGPHQGAFF. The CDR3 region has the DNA TGTGCCAGCAGTTCTCCGGGACAGGGCCCACATCAGGGGGCTTTCTTT.

As DNA, the CDR3 is TGTGCCAGCAGCGTGGACAGGACCGGCTTTGGTTTCTTT. Its translation is CASSVDRTGFGFF. The rearrangement joins TRBV5-4 to TRBJ1-1; 7 nucleotides align to TRBD1. The CDR3 length is 13 residues. Germline values: CDR1 SGHNT, CDR2 YYREEE (reference sequence). Trimming cost V 4 bases and J 13 bases; bases outside gene matches: 13.